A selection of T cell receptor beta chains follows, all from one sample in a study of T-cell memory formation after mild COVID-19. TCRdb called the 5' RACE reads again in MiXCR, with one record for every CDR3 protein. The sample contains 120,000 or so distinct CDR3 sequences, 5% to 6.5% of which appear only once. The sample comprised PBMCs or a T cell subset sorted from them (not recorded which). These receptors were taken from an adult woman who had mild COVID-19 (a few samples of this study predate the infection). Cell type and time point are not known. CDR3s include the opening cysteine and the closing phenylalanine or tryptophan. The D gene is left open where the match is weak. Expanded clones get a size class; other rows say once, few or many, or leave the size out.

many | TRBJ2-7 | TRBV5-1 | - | TGCGCCAGCAGCCTACAGGGTTCTAGGGCCTACGAGCAGTACTTC | CASSLQGSRAYEQYF
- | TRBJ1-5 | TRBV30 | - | TGTGCCTGGACCCAAGGAGGGGGTACGAGCAATCAGCCCCAGCATTTT | CAWTQGGGTSNQPQHF
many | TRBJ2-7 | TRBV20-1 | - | TGCAGTGCTAGTGGACGGGAAAACGAGCAGTACTTC | CSASGRENEQYF
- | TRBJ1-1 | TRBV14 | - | TGTGCCAGCAGCCGACTATCACAGGTTGAAGCTTTCTTT | CASSRLSQVEAFF
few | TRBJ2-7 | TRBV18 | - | TGTGCCAGCTCACCATTCGGGCAAGCCTACGAGCAGTACTTC | CASSPFGQAYEQYF
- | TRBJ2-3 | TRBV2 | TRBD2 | TGTGCCAGCCGCCGGGAGGGGGGCGGAGGCACAGATACGCAGTATTTT | CASRREGGGGTDTQYF
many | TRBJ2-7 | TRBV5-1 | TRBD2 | TGCGCCAGCAGCCGAGGGACTAGCGGCTACGAGCAGTACTTC | CASSRGTSGYEQYF
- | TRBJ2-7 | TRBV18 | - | TGTGCCAGCTCTGACCTAAGGAGCTCCTACGAGCAGTACTTC | CASSDLRSSYEQYF
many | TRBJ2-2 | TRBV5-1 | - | TGCGCCAGCAGCCAAAGGTCGAACACCGGGGAGCTGTTTTTT | CASSQRSNTGELFF
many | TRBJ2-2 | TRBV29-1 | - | TGCAGCGTTGCTCTACCGGGACGAGTGAACACCGGGGAGCTGTTTTTT | CSVALPGRVNTGELFF
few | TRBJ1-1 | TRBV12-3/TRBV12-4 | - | TGTGCCAGCAGTTTCCGCAGGGACACTGAAGCTTTCTTT | CASSFRRDTEAFF
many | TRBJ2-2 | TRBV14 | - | TGTGCCAGCAGCCAAGGACTAGCCGGGGAGCTGTTTTTT | CASSQGLAGELFF
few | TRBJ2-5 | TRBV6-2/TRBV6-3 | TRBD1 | TGTGCCAGCAGTTTGGGGACAGCAGAGGAGACCCAGTACTTC | CASSLGTAEETQYF
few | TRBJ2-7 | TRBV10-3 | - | TGTGCCATCAGTGGGGCTACCAGGGGCTCCTACGAGCAGTACTTC | CAISGATRGSYEQYF
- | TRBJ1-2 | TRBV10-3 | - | TGTGCCATCAGTGACGGCAACTATGGCTACACCTTC | CAISDGNYGYTF
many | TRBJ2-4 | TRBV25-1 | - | TGTGCCAGCAGTGACTCCGGGACAGCCAAAAACATTCAGTACTTC | CASSDSGTAKNIQYF
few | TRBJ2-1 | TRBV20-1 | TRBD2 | TGCAGTGCTAGAGGGGGTAGCGGGAGGGCCGAGCAGTTCTTC | CSARGGSGRAEQFF
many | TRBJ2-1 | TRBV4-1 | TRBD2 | TGCGCCAGCAGTCCGGGACTAGCGGGGATGAATGAGCAGTTCTTC | CASSPGLAGMNEQFF
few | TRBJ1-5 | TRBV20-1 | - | TGCAGTTACCTGGTCGGGGCGGGTCAGCCCCAGCATTTT | CSYLVGAGQPQHF
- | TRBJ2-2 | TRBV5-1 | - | TGCGCCAGCAGCGTGGAACCGGGACTCACCGGGGAGCTGTTTTTT | CASSVEPGLTGELFF
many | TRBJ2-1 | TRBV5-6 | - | TGTGCCAGCAGCTTGATCGCGGCAGGGAGGAACGGTGAGCAGTTCTTC | CASSLIAAGRNGEQFF
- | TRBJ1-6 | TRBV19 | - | TGTGCCAGTAGTATCCCGCGGAGCTCCTATAATTCACCCCTCCACTTT | CASSIPRSSYNSPLHF
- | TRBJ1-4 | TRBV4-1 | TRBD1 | TGCGCCAGCAGACTCAGCTCGGGACAGAATGAAAAACTGTTTTTT | CASRLSSGQNEKLFF
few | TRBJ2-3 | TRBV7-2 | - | TGTGCCAGCAGCTTAGAACAGTTCACAGATACGCAGTATTTT | CASSLEQFTDTQYF
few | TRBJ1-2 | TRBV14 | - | TGTGCCAGCAGCCAAGATGAGGGAGACTATGGCTACACCTTC | CASSQDEGDYGYTF
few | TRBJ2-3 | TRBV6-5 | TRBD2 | TGTGCCAGCAGTTACGGGACTAGCAGGGTAGATACGCAGTATTTT | CASSYGTSRVDTQYF
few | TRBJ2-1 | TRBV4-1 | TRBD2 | TGCGCCAGCAGCCAAGTTCCAGCGGGGGGGTCGTACAATGAGCAGTTCTTC | CASSQVPAGGSYNEQFF
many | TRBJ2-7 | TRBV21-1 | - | TGTGCCAGCAGCAAAGAGGGACTTTCCTACGAGCAGTACTTC | CASSKEGLSYEQYF
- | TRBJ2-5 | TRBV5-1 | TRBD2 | TGCGCCAGCGCCGGGGGGGGGCAGACCCAGTACTTC | CASAGGGQTQYF
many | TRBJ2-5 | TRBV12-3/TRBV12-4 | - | TGTGCCAGCAGTTTGTCCGGGCATGAGACCCAGTACTTC | CASSLSGHETQYF
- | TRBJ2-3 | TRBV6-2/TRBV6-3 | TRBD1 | TGTGCCAGCAGTTACAGGGACAGGTTTACAGATACGCAGTATTTT | CASSYRDRFTDTQYF
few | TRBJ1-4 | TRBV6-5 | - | TGTGCCAGCAGTCGCACCTCAACTAATGAAAAACTGTTTTTT | CASSRTSTNEKLFF
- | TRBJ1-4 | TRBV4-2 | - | TGTGCCAGCAGCCATTCCGGGACGTCGGTGACTAATGAAAAACTGTTTTTT | CASSHSGTSVTNEKLFF
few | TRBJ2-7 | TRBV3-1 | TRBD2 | TGTGCCAGCAGCGACCTAGCGGGAGGGTCCTACGAGCAGTACTTC | CASSDLAGGSYEQYF
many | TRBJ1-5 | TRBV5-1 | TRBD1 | TGCGCCAGCAGCTCCGACAGGGGCCATCAGCCCCAGCATTTT | CASSSDRGHQPQHF
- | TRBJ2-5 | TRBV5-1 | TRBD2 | TGCGCCAGCAGCTTGGTAGCGGGGGGGCTCCAAGAGACCCAGTACTTC | CASSLVAGGLQETQYF
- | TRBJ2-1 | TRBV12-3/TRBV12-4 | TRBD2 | TGTGCCAGCAGTCTCCGAGCGGGGAGATCCTACAATGAGCAGTTCTTC | CASSLRAGRSYNEQFF
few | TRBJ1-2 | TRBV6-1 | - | TGTGCCACTACTGACAGCAGGGGCTACACCTTC | CATTDSRGYTF
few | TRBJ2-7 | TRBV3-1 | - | TGTGCCAGCAGCCAAGGAACTACCTACGAGCAGTACTTC | CASSQGTTYEQYF
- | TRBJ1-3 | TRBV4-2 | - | TGTGCCAGCAGCCAAGATAAAGGGTTTGGAAACACCATATATTTT | CASSQDKGFGNTIYF
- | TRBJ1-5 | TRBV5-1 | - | TGCGCCAGCAGCTTGGGGGGGGGTTCGGGACAGCCCCAGCATTTT | CASSLGGGSGQPQHF
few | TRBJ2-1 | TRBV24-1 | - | TGTGCCACCAGTCTCCCTCTCCCAAGCCATGAGCAGTTCTTC | CATSLPLPSHEQFF
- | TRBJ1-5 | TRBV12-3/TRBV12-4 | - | TGTGCCAGCAGTCGAGGGGGACGACGCAATCAGCCCCAGCATTTT | CASSRGGRRNQPQHF
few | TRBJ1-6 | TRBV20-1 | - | TGCAGTGCACCGTTCGGGGGGCGAGGCTCCTATAATTCACCCCTCCACTTT | CSAPFGGRGSYNSPLHF
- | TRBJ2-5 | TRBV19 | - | TGTGCCAGTAGTACCTTGAGGGGACACGGGTCGCAAGAGACCCAGTACTTC | CASSTLRGHGSQETQYF
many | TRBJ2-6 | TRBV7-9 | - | TGTGCCAGCAGCTTAAGTGGCTCTGGGGCCAACGTCCTGACTTTC | CASSLSGSGANVLTF
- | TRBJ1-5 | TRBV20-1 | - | TGCAGTGCTAGAGGAGAGATTAATGACAATCAGCCCCAGCATTTT | CSARGEINDNQPQHF
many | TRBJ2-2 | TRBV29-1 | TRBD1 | TGCAGCGTGGGGAGCCGGGACAGGGGATGGGACACCGGGGAGCTGTTTTTT | CSVGSRDRGWDTGELFF
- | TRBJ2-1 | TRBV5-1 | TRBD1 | TGCGCCAGCAGCTCTACAGGGGAAGGCTCCTACAATGAGCAGTTCTTC | CASSSTGEGSYNEQFF
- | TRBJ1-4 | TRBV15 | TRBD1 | TGTGCCACCAGCATAAATCCGACAGGGAACAGCCATGAAAAACTGTTTTTT | CATSINPTGNSHEKLFF
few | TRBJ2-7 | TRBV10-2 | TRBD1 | TGCGCCAGCAGTGAGATCGGGACAGGGATCTACGAGCAGTACTTC | CASSEIGTGIYEQYF
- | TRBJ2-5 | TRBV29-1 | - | TGCAGCGTTGGGACCGTAGAGACCCAGTACTTC | CSVGTVETQYF
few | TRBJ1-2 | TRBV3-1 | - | TGTGCCAGCAGCCAAGAAACAACAGGGAACTATGGCTACACCTTC | CASSQETTGNYGYTF
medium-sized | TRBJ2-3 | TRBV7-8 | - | TGTGCCAGCGGCTTGACCCCCTACACAGATACGCAGTATTTT | CASGLTPYTDTQYF
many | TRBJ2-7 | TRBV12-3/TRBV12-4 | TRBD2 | TGTGCCAGCGGACTAGCGGGCGAGCAGTACTTC | CASGLAGEQYF